The clone carrying this TCR beta chain was counted between two and nine times. Its antigen is as yet unknown. With 60 Vbeta and 13 Jbeta primers, the PCR was carried out. The data were produced by immunoSEQ multiplex PCR, yet TCRdb's version contains in-frame clones alone and is incomplete. The sample contains around 130,000 clones, around 72% of which appear only once. The entry originates in a study of cytomegalovirus exposure and HLA in healthy donors. Findings and caveats of the study: Productive status was seen about 90% or about 30% of the time for most TCR beta V segments in an earlier analysis.

V was clipped by 2 bases and J by 3 bases; unmatched bases: 5. This CDR3 contains 17 residues. Germline loops: CDR1 MNHNS, CDR2 SASEGT. Sequencing input: PBMCs. This TCR was recovered from a human donor in good health. The V and J genes are TRBV6-1 and TRBJ1-6; 9 bases match TRBD1. Here the CDR3 DNA reads TGTGCCAGCAGTGAAATAACAGGGGGCGACTATAATTCACCCCTCCACTTT. Translating gives CASSEITGGDYNSPLHF.